Presented here are 13 T cell receptor beta chains from one specimen sequenced in a study of cytomegalovirus exposure and HLA in healthy donors. The PCR had 60 Vbeta and 13 Jbeta primers. Repertoires were generated with immunoSEQ multiplex PCR, while TCRdb's copy carries only in-frame clones and drops some. This sample has approximately 120,000 clones, with 76% found just once. Material: PBMCs. The receptors here all came from a woman aged 45 to 65 in good health and CMV-seropositive.

The chain joins TRBV5-4 to TRBJ2-3; D is unclear. Trimming removed 4 bases from V and 1 base from J, with 10 bases in between. Germline V gene sequence: CDR1 SGHNT, CDR2 YYREEE (reference sequence). The CDR3 totals 14 residues. The CDR3 bases are TGTGCCAGCAGCCCGACTCGTGGCACAGATACGCAGTATTTT. Its translation is CASSPTRGTDTQYF.

The chain links TRBV28 to TRBJ2-2; D call uncertain. Germline CDR1 reads MDHEN; CDR2 reads SYDVKM. V was pared by 5 bases and J by 0 bases, with 10 bases between. The CDR3 covers 15 residues. CDR3 bases: TGTGCCAGCAGTCCGACTCCTACGAACACCGGGGAGCTGTTTTTT. It translates to CASSPTPTNTGELFF.

This clone came up a few times. This chain joins TRBV5-1 and TRBJ1-6; TRBD1 aligns across 9 bases. This CDR3 is built from 14 residues. Germline-derived CDR1 and CDR2 are SGHRS and YFSETQ. Unmatched junction bases numbered 2, after V lost 2 bases and J lost 8 bases. The CDR3 reads CASSLTGGDSPLHF. In DNA, the CDR3 is TGCGCCAGCAGCTTAACAGGGGGCGATTCACCCCTCCACTTT.

The chain uses TRBV5-1 and TRBJ2-5; the match to TRBD2 covers 13 bases. CDR3 size: 15 residues. Unmatched junction bases numbered 4, after V lost 4 bases and J lost 4 bases. The V gene's germline CDR1 is SGHRS and CDR2 YFSETQ. CDR3 in DNA: TGCGCCAGCAGCGCGGGACTAGCGGGAAGAGAGACCCAGTACTTC. This encodes CASSAGLAGRETQYF.

This chain joins TRBV2 and TRBJ2-2, with D perhaps matching TRBD2 (5 bases). The CDR3 is made up of 20 amino acids. Trimming removed 4 bases from V and 0 bases from J, with 24 bases in between. Germline V gene sequence: CDR1 SNHLY, CDR2 FYNNEI. CDR3 nucleotide sequence: TGTGCCAGCAGTGTCTTCCTTACAGACCAAGCGGACCCGAACACCGGGGAGCTGTTTTTT. Translated: CASSVFLTDQADPNTGELFF.

In DNA, the CDR3 is TGTGCCAGCAGTCTGGACAGGGGCACTGAAAAACTGTTTTTT. It specifies CASSLDRGTEKLFF. The rearrangement uses TRBV6-6 and TRBJ1-4; TRBD1 matches at 9 bases. The CDR3 runs to 14 residues. The germline CDR1 and CDR2 sequences are MNHNY and SVGAGI (reference sequence). V trimming: 5 bases; J trimming: 7 bases; junction bases outside the gene matches: 5.

The chain recombines TRBV4-1 with TRBJ2-7, with 7 bases aligning to TRBD2. The CDR3 consists of 12 residues. Germline V gene data show CDR1 as MGHRA and CDR2 as YSYEKL. V gave up 3 bases and J gave up 9 bases; unmatched junction bases: 5. CDR3 coding DNA: TGCGCCAGCAGCCAGGATGGCGGGAGGCAGTACTTC. Encoded protein: CASSQDGGRQYF.

The chain recombines TRBV2 with TRBJ2-3; 7 positions match TRBD2. Germline values: CDR1 SNHLY, CDR2 FYNNEI. V shed 7 bases and J 2 bases; nucleotides not matched to a gene: 9. This CDR3 spans 15 amino acids. As DNA, the CDR3 is TGTGCCAGCACAGGCCCAGCGGGGTACACAGATACGCAGTATTTT. This encodes CASTGPAGYTDTQYF. Full variable domain (remainder filled in from reference TRBV2 and TRBJ2-3): EPEVTQTPSHQVTQMGQEVILRCVPISNHLYFYWYRQILGQKVEFLVSFYNNEISEKSEIFDDQFSVERPDGSNFTLKIRSTKLEDSAMYFCASTGPAGYTDTQYFGPGTRLTVL.

The genes are TRBV5-4 and TRBJ2-2, with D perhaps matching TRBD1 (6 bases). This CDR3 is 16 amino acids long. V lost 1 base to trimming and J lost 6 bases, with 16 bases between them. The germline gives CDR1 SGHNT, CDR2 YYREEE (reference sequence). For the CDR3, the DNA is TGTGCCAGCAGCTTGAACTTACAGGGAAGGGCCGGGGAGCTGTTTTTT. It encodes CASSLNLQGRAGELFF.

The V gene is TRBV12-5, the J gene TRBJ1-2, with unresolved D. V lost 6 bases and J lost 2, with 10 bases in between. Germline V gene data show CDR1 as LGHNT and CDR2 as FRNRAP. The length of the CDR3 is 13 residues. The CDR3: CASGLRGNYGYTF. CDR3 DNA: TGTGCTAGTGGCTTGCGGGGAAACTATGGCTACACCTTC. Full variable domain (rest looked up from reference TRBV12-5 and TRBJ1-2): DARVTQTPRHKVTEMGQEVTMRCQPILGHNTVFWYRQTMMQGLELLAYFRNRAPLDDSGMPKDRFSAEMPDATLATLKIQPSEPRDSAVYFCASGLRGNYGYTFGSGTRLTVV.

The chain has TRBV10-3 and TRBJ1-1; 8 bases fit TRBD1. The germline gives CDR1 ENHRY, CDR2 SYGVKD. J gave up 4 bases and V 2 bases, and 6 bases lay outside the gene matches. This CDR3 region has 15 residues. This chain's CDR3 is CAISEPGQGITEAFF. DNA of the CDR3: TGTGCCATCAGTGAGCCCGGACAGGGAATCACTGAAGCTTTCTTT.

The chain has TRBV5-6 and TRBJ2-1; 10 nucleotides agree with TRBD1. V gave up 4 bases and J gave up 4 bases; unmatched junction bases: 8. The CDR3 is 16 amino acids. CDR1 is SGHDT, CDR2 YYEEEE, per germline. CDR3 amino acids: CASSRPGGQGYNEQFF. The DNA of the CDR3 is TGTGCCAGCAGCCGACCCGGGGGACAGGGGTACAATGAGCAGTTCTTC.

This clone was counted between two and nine times. V and J are TRBV6-5 and TRBJ2-7; perhaps TRBD2 as D (5 bases). Germline V gene sequence: CDR1 MNHEY, CDR2 SVGAGI. The CDR3 has 13 residues. The ends were cut back, 2 bases at V and 0 bases at J, with 5 bases in the middle. This chain's CDR3 is CASSYGLSYEQYF. The CDR3 region has the DNA TGTGCCAGCAGTTACGGACTCTCCTACGAGCAGTACTTC.